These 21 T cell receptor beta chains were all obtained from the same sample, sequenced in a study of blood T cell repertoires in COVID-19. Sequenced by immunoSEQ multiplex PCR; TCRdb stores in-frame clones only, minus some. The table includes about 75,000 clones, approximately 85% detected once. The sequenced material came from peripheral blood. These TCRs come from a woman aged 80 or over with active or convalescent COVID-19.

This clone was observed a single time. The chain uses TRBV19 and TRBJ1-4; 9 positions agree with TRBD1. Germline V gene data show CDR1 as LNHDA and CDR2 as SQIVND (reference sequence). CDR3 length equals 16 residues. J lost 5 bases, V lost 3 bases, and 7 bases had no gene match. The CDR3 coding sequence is TGTGCCAGTAGTATGGACAGGGGTGCTGGGAATGAAAAACTGTTTTTT. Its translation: CASSMDRGAGNEKLFF.

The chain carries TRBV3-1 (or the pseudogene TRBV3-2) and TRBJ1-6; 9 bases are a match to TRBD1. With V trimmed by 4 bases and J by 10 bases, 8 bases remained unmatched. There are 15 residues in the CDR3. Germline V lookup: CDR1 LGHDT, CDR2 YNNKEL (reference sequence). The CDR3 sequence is CASSLGTGNLSPLHF. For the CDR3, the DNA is TGTGCCAGCAGCCTAGGGACAGGGAATTTATCACCCCTCCACTTT.

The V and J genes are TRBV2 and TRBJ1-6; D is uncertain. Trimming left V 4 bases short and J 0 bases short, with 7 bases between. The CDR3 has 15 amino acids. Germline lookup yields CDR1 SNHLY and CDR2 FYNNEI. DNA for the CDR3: TGTGCCAGCAGTGTTGTCCACTCCTATAATTCACCCCTCCACTTT. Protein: CASSVVHSYNSPLHF.

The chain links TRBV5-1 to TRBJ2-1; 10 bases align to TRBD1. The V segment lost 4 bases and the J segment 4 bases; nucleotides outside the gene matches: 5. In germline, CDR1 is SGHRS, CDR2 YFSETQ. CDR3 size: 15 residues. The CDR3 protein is CASSHRDRGYNEQFF. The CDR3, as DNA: TGCGCCAGCAGCCACCGGGACAGGGGTTACAATGAGCAGTTCTTC.

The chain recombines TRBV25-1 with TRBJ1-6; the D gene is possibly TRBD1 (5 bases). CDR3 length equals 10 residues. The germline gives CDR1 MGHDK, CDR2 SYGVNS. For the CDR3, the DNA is TGTGGTCGGGGGGTTTCACCCCTCCACTTT. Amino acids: CGRGVSPLHF.

The DNA of the CDR3 is TGTGCCAGCTCACCTACAGGGAATCAGCCCCAGCATTTT. Its protein product is CASSPTGNQPQHF. The chain carries TRBV18 and TRBJ1-5; perhaps TRBD1 as D (6 bases). CDR1 is KGHSH and CDR2 is LQKENI in the germline V gene. Trimming stripped 3 bases from V and 4 bases from J, with 7 bases between. This CDR3 has 13 residues.

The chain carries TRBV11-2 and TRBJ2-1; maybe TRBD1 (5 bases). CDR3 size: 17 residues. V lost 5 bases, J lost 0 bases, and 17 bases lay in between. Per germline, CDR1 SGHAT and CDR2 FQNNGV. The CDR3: CASSPQGLKSSYNEQFF. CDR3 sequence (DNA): TGTGCCAGCAGCCCCCAGGGTTTGAAGAGCTCCTACAATGAGCAGTTCTTC.

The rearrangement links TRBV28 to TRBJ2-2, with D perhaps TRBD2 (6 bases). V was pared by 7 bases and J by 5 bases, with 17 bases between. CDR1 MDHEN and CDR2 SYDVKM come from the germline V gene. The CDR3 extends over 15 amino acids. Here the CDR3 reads CASITSLSLTGELFF. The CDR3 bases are TGTGCCAGCATAACTAGCCTCTCCCTTACCGGGGAGCTGTTTTTT.

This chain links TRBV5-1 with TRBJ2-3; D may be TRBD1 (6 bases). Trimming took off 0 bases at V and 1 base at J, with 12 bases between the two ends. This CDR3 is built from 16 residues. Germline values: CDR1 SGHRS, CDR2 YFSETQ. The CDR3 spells CASSLVQGWGTDTQYF. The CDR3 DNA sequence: TGCGCCAGCAGCTTGGTACAGGGATGGGGCACAGATACGCAGTATTTT.

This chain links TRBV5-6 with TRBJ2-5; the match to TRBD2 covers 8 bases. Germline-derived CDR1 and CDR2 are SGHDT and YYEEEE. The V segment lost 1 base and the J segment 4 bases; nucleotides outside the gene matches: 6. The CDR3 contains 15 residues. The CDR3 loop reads CASSLIGGAGETQYF. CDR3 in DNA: TGTGCCAGCAGCTTGATCGGGGGGGCCGGAGAGACCCAGTACTTC.

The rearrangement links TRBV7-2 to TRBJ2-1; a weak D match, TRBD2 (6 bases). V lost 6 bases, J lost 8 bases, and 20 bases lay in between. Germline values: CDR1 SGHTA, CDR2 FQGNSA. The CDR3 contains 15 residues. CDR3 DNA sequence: TGTGCCAGCAGACCGACCGGGAGACTCAATGATGAGCAGTTCTTC. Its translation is CASRPTGRLNDEQFF.

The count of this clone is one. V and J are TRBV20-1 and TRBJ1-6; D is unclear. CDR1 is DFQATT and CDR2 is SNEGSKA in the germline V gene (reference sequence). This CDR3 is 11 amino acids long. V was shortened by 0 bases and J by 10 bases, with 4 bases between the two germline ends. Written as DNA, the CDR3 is TGCAGTGCTAGAGAAGCCTCACCCCTCCACTTT. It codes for CSAREASPLHF.

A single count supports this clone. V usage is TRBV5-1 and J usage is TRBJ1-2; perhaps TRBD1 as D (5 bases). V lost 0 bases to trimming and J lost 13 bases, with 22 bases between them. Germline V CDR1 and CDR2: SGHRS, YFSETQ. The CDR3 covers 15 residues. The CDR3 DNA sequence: TGCGCCAGCAGCTTGGAAGGGGCCGACCAGGGAGGATGCACCTTC. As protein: CASSLEGADQGGCTF.

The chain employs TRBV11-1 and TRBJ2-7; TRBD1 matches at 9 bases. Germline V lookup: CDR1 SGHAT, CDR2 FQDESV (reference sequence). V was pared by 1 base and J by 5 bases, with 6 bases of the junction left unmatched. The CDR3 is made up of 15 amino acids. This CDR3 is CASSLGGTGLHEQYF. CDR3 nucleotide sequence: TGTGCCAGCAGCTTAGGAGGGACAGGGTTACACGAGCAGTACTTC. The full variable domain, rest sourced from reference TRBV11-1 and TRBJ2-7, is EAEVAQSPRYKITEKSQAVAFWCDPISGHATLYWYRQILGQGPELLVQFQDESVVDDSQLPKDRFSAERLKGVDSTLKIQPAELGDSAMYLCASSLGGTGLHEQYFGPGTRLTVT.

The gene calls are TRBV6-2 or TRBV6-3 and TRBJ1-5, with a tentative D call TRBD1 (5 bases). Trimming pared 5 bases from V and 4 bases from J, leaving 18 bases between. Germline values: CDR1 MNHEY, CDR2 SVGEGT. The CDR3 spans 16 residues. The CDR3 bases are TGTGCCAGCAGTAACGCGTGGGGGGGTGGAAATCAGCCCCAGCATTTT. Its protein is CASSNAWGGGNQPQHF.

CDR3 region: CASSLGTSVDEQFF. Written as DNA, the CDR3 is TGTGCCAGCAGCTTAGGGACTAGCGTCGATGAGCAGTTCTTC. The chain couples TRBV7-3 to TRBJ2-1; 10 bases are shared with TRBD2. The length of the CDR3 is 14 residues. Trimming at V came to 2 bases and at J to 8 bases, leaving 3 bases not matched to a gene. Germline V gives CDR1 SGHTA, CDR2 FQGTGA.

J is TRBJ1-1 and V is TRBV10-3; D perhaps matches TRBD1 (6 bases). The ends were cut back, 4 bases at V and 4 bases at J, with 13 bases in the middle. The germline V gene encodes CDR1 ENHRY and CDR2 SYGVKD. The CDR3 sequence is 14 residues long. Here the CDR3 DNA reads TGTGCCATCAGTGGTACAGGGTGGGGCACTGAAGCTTTCTTT. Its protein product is CAISGTGWGTEAFF.

CDR3 protein: CASSLQAGGPYEQYF. Written as DNA, the CDR3 is TGTGCCAGCAGCTTACAAGCGGGGGGACCCTACGAGCAGTACTTC. The genes are TRBV13 and TRBJ2-7, with 9 nucleotides matching TRBD2. The germline V gene has CDR1 PRHDT and CDR2 FYEKMQ (reference sequence). V was clipped by 2 bases and J by 2 bases; unmatched bases: 4. The CDR3 consists of 15 residues.

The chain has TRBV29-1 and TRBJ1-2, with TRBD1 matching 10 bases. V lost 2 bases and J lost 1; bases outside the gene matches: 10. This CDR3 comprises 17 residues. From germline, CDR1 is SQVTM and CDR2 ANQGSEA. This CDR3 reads CSVESAWDRGLNYGYTF. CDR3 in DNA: TGCAGCGTTGAATCCGCCTGGGACAGGGGACTTAACTATGGCTACACCTTC.

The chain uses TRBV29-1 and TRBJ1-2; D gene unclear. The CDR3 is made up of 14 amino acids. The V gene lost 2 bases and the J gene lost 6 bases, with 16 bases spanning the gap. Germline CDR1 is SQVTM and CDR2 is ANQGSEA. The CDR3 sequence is CSVEIFGVLDGYTF. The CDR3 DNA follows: TGCAGCGTTGAAATTTTCGGGGTGTTGGATGGCTACACCTTC.

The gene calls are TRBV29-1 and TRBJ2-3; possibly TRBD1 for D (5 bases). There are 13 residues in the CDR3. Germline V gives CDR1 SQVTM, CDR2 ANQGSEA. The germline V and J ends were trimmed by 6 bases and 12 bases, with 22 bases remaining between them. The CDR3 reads CSVDLGVGDRQYF. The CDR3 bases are TGCAGCGTCGACCTAGGGGTAGGAGATCGACAGTATTTT.